The next 10 T cell receptor beta chains were all read from a single sample in a study of cytomegalovirus exposure and HLA in healthy donors. PCR used 60 Vbeta primers and 13 Jbeta primers. The protocol was immunoSEQ multiplex PCR, while the TCRdb copy is restricted to in-frame clones and leaves out a portion. The sample totals approximately 150,000 clones. Sample: PBMCs. These receptors originate from a woman aged 45-65 years in good health and CMV-seronegative.

The rearrangement uses TRBV7-9 and TRBJ2-5; D may be TRBD2 (5 bases). Germline V CDR1 and CDR2: SEHNR, FQNEAQ (reference sequence). This CDR3 contains 13 residues. V was shortened by 3 bases and J by 2 bases, with 7 bases between the two germline ends. This CDR3 reads CASSFTGQETQYF. CDR3 DNA sequence: TGTGCCAGCAGCTTTACGGGACAAGAGACCCAGTACTTC.

The V gene is TRBV11-2, the J gene TRBJ2-7; 13 bases line up with TRBD2. Germline V gene sequence: CDR1 SGHAT, CDR2 FQNNGV. The CDR3 is made up of 19 amino acids. V shed 5 bases, J shed 3 bases, and the junction held 16 bases outside the gene matches. CDR3 DNA: TGTGCCAGCAGCCCCCGGAGACTAGCGGGAGGCGTGGTCGGCTACGAGCAGTACTTC. It specifies CASSPRRLAGGVVGYEQYF. Complete variable domain (other parts from reference TRBV11-2 and TRBJ2-7): EAGVAQSPRYKIIEKRQSVAFWCNPISGHATLYWYQQILGQGPKLLIQFQNNGVVDDSQLPKDRFSAERLKGVDSTLKIQPAKLEDSAVYLCASSPRRLAGGVVGYEQYFGPGTRLTVT.

V gene TRBV11-1 combines with J gene TRBJ2-7, with 8 bases fitting TRBD1. Germline values: CDR1 SGHAT, CDR2 FQDESV (reference sequence). The J segment lost 1 base and the V segment lost 4 bases, leaving 3 bases of the junction unmatched. This CDR3 region has 14 residues. CDR3 DNA sequence: TGTGCCAGCAGCTCCGGACAGGGATCCTACGAGCAGTACTTC. Residues: CASSSGQGSYEQYF.

The CDR3 DNA sequence: TGTGCCAGCAGCCAAGATAGCGCGACAGGGGGAAATTCACCCCTCCACTTT. The encoded protein is CASSQDSATGGNSPLHF. This chain connects TRBV4-2 to TRBJ1-6, with 9 bases that match TRBD1. CDR1 and CDR2 (germline): LGHNA, YNFKEQ. J was trimmed by 7 bases and V by 0 bases; bases with no gene match: 7. The CDR3 runs to 17 residues.

The chain uses TRBV5-5 and TRBJ2-7; TRBD2 aligns across 8 bases. In germline, CDR1 is SGHKS, CDR2 YYEKEE (reference sequence). The CDR3 is made up of 15 amino acids. Trimming took 1 base from V and 3 from J; bases not matched to a gene: 6. The CDR3 is CASSLQGLAGYEQYF. The CDR3 DNA sequence: TGTGCCAGCAGCTTGCAGGGCCTAGCGGGCTACGAGCAGTACTTC.

The chain combines TRBV28 with TRBJ2-7; D might be TRBD2 (5 bases). Looked up from germline, CDR1 is MDHEN and CDR2 is SYDVKM. The ends were cut back, 5 bases at V and 5 bases at J, with 16 bases in the middle. The CDR3 is made up of 14 amino acids. The CDR3 loop is CASSVGLEVHEQYF. For the CDR3, the DNA is TGTGCCAGCAGTGTCGGACTCGAGGTCCACGAGCAGTACTTC.

V and J are TRBV7-2 and TRBJ2-7; a possible D gene is TRBD1 (7 bases). V gave up 3 bases and J gave up 2 bases, with 14 bases separating them. The CDR3 has 15 residues. Germline V lookup: CDR1 SGHTA, CDR2 FQGNSA. CDR3 DNA sequence: TGTGCCAGCAGCTTCAGGGGGGACAACACCTACGAGCAGTACTTC. Translated, it gives CASSFRGDNTYEQYF.

The chain couples TRBV15 to TRBJ2-2; weak D call: TRBD2 (6 bases). The germline V and J ends were trimmed by 4 bases and 5 bases, with 17 bases remaining between them. This CDR3 is 16 amino acids long. From germline, CDR1 is LNHNV and CDR2 YYDKDF (reference sequence). In nucleotides, the CDR3 is TGTGCCACCAGCATCTATCGGGAGTCGGGGACCGGGGAGCTGTTTTTT. Encoded protein: CATSIYRESGTGELFF.

The chain couples TRBV10-3 to TRBJ2-7; 10 bases align to TRBD1. The CDR3 loop spans 15 amino acids. V was pared by 6 bases and J by 5 bases, with 10 bases of the junction left unmatched. Per the germline V gene, CDR1 is ENHRY and CDR2 is SYGVKD. This CDR3 is CAISTGTGDTNEQYF. CDR3 in DNA: TGTGCCATCAGCACCGGGACAGGGGACACCAACGAGCAGTACTTC.

The V gene is TRBV4-2, the J gene TRBJ2-5, with 9 bases identical to TRBD2. V was clipped by 1 base and J by 5 bases; unmatched bases: 14. The CDR3 is made up of 18 amino acids. Germline values: CDR1 LGHNA, CDR2 YNFKEQ. CDR3 sequence: CASSQVASGLAPDETQYF. The CDR3 nucleotides are TGTGCCAGCAGCCAAGTGGCCTCGGGACTAGCCCCAGACGAGACCCAGTACTTC.